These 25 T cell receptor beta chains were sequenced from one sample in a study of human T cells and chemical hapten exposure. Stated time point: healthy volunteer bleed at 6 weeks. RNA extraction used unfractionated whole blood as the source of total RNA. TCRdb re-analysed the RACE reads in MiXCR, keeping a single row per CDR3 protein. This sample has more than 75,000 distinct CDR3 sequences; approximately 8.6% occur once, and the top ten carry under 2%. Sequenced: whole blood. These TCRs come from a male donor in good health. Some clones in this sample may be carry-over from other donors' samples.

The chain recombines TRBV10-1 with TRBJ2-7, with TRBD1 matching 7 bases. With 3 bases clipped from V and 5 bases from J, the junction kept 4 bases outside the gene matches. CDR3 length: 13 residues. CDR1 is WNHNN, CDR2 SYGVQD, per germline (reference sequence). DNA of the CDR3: TGCGCCAGCAGTGACCAGGGGGAAAACGAGCAGTACTTC. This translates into CASSDQGENEQYF.

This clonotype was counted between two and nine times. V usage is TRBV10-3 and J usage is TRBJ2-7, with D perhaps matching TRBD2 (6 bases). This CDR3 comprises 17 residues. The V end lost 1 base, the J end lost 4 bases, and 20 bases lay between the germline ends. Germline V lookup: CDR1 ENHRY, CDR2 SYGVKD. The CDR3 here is CAISEFVAGGRPYEQYF. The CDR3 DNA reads TGTGCCATCAGTGAGTTTGTGGCAGGAGGGAGACCATACGAGCAGTACTTC.

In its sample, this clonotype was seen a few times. CDR3: CASSRDKEPATNEKLFF. CDR3 bases: TGTGCCAGCAGCCGGGACAAGGAACCAGCAACTAATGAAAAACTGTTTTTT. The chain recombines TRBV21-1 with TRBJ1-4; the table's D call TRBD1 went unverified against the DNA. TRBV21-1 is described as a pseudogene. CDR3 length: 17 residues.

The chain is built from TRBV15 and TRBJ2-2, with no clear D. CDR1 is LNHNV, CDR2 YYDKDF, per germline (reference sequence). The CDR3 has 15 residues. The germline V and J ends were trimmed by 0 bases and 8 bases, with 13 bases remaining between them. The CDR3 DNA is TGTGCCACCAGCAGAGACCGCGCCAGAGGAGGGGAGCTGTTTTTT. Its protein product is CATSRDRARGGELFF.

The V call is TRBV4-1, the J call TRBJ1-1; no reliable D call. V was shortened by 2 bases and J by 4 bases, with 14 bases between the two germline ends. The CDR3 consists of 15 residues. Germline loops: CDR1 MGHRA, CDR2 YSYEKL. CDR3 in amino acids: CASSQLALLVTEAFF. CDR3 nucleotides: TGCGCCAGCAGCCAACTCGCACTCTTGGTCACTGAAGCTTTCTTT.

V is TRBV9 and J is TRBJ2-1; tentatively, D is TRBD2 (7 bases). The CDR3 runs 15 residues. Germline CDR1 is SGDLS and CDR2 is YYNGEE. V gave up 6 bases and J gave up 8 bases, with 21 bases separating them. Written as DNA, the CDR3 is TGTGCCAGCACTACTAACCAAGGGGGAGGGGATGAGCAGTTCTTC. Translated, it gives CASTTNQGGGDEQFF. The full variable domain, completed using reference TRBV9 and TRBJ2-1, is DSGVTQTPKHLITATGQRVTLRCSPRSGDLSVYWYQQSLDQGLQFLIQYYNGEERAKGNILERFSAQQFPDLHSELNLSSLELGDSALYFCASTTNQGGGDEQFFGPGTRLTVL.

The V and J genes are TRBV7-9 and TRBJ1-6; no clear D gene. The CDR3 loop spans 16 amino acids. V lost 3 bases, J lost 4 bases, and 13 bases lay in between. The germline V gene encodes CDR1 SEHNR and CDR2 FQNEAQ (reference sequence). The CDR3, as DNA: TGTGCCAGCAGCTTCCTACGGGATCCATATAATTCACCCCTCCACTTT. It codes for CASSFLRDPYNSPLHF.

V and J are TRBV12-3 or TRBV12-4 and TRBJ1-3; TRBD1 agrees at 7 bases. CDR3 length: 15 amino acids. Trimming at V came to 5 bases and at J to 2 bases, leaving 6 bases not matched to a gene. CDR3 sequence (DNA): TGTGCCAGCAGTCGCAAACAGGGGACTGGAAACACCATATATTTT. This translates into CASSRKQGTGNTIYF.

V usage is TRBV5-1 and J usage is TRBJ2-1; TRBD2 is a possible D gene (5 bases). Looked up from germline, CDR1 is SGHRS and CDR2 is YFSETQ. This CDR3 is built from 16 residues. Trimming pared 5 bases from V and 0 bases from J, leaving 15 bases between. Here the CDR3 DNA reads TGCGCCAGCAGTTACCTGGACTTGGGCTCCTACAATGAGCAGTTCTTC. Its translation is CASSYLDLGSYNEQFF.

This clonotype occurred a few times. The CDR3, as DNA: TGTGCCAGCAGCCGAACCGGGACGGCGAACACCGGGGAGCTGTTTTTT. Translating gives CASSRTGTANTGELFF. The V and J genes are TRBV5-4 and TRBJ2-2; D might be TRBD1 or TRBD2, each matching 5 bases. The CDR3 contains 16 residues. In germline, CDR1 is SGHNT, CDR2 YYREEE (reference sequence). V was trimmed by 4 bases and J by 0 bases, leaving 13 bases between them.

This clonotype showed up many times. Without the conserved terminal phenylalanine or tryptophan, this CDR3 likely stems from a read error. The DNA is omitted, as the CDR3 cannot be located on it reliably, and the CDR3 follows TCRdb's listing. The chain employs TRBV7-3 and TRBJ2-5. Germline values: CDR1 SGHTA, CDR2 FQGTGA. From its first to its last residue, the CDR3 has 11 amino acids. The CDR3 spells CASSFPTVRPD.

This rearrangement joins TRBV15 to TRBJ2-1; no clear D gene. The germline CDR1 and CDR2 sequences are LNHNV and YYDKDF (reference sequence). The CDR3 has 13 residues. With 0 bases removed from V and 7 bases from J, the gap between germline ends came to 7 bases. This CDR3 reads CATSREGRNEQFF. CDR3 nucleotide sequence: TGTGCCACCAGCAGAGAAGGGCGGAATGAGCAGTTCTTC.

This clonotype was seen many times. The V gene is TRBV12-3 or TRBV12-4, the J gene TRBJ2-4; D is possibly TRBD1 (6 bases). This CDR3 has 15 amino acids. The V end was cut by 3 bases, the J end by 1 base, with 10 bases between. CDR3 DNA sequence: TGTGCCAGCAGTTTCAGGGGCCGGGCCAAAAACATTCAGTACTTC. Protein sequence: CASSFRGRAKNIQYF.

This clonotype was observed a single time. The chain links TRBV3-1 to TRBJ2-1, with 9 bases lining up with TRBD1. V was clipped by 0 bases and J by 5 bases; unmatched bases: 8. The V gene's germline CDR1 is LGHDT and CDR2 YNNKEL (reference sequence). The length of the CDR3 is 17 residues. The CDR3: CASSQDPRDRDNNEQFF. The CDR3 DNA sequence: TGTGCCAGCAGCCAAGATCCCCGGGACAGGGATAACAATGAGCAGTTCTTC.

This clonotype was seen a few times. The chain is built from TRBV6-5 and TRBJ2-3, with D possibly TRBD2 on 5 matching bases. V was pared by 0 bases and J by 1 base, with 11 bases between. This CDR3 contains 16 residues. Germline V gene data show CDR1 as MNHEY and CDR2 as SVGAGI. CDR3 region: CASSYSSSWGTDTQYF. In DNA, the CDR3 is TGTGCCAGCAGTTACTCGTCTAGCTGGGGCACAGATACGCAGTATTTT.

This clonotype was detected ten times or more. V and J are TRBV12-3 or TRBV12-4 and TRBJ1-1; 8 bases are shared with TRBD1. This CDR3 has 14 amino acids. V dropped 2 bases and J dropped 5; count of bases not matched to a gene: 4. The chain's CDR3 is CASSLTGGMTEAFF. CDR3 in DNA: TGTGCCAGCAGTTTAACAGGGGGAATGACTGAAGCTTTCTTT.

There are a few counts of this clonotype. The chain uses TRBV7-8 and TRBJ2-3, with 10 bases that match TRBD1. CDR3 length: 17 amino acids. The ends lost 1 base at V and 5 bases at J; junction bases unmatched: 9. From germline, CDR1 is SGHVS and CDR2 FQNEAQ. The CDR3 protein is CASSLVTDRGRKDTQYF. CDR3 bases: TGTGCCAGCAGCTTAGTGACCGACAGGGGGCGCAAAGATACGCAGTATTTT. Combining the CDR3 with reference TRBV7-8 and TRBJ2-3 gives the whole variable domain GAGVSQSPRYKVAKRGQDVALRCDPISGHVSLFWYQQALGQGPEFLTYFQNEAQLDKSGLPSDRFFAERPEGSVSTLKIQRTQQEDSAVYLCASSLVTDRGRKDTQYFGPGTRLTVL.

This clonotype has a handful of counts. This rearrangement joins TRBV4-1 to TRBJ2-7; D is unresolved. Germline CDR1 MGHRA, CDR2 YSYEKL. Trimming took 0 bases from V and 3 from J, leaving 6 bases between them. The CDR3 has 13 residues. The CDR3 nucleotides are TGCGCCAGCAGCCAAGAAGAGAACTACGAGCAGTACTTC. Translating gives CASSQEENYEQYF.

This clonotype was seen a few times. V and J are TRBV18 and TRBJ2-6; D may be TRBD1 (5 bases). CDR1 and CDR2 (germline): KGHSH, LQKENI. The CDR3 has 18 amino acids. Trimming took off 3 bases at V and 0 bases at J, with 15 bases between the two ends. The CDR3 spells CASSPYQGLSSGANVLTF. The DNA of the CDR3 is TGTGCCAGCTCACCGTACCAGGGCTTGAGCTCTGGGGCCAACGTCCTGACTTTC.

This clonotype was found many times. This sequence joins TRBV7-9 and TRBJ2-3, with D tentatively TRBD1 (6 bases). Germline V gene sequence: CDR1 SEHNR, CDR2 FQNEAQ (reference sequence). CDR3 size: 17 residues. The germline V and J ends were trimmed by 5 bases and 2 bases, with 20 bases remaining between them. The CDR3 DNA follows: TGTGCCAGCAGCCTTTTCTCGGCAGGGGCCTCCACAGATACGCAGTATTTT. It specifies CASSLFSAGASTDTQYF.

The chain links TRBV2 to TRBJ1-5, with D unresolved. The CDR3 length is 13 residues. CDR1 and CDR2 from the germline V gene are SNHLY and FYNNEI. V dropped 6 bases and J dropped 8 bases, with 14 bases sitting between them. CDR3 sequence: CASSPDHLEPQHF. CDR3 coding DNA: TGTGCCAGCAGCCCGGACCATTTGGAGCCCCAGCATTTT. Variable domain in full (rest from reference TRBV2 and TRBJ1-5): EPEVTQTPSHQVTQMGQEVILRCVPISNHLYFYWYRQILGQKVEFLVSFYNNEISEKSEIFDDQFSVERPDGSNFTLKIRSTKLEDSAMYFCASSPDHLEPQHFGDGTRLSIL.

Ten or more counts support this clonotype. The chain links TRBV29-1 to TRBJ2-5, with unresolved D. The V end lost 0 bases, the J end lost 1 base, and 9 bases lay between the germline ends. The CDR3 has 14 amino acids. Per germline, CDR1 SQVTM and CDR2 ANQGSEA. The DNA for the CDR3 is TGCAGCGTTGAAGATCTGAATTTCCAAGAGACCCAGTACTTC. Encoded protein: CSVEDLNFQETQYF.

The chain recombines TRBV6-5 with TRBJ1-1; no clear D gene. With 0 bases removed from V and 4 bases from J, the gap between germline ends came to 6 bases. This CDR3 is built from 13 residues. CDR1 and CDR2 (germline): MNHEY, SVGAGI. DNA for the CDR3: TGTGCCAGCAGTTACTCCGGGTTCACTGAAGCTTTCTTT. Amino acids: CASSYSGFTEAFF.

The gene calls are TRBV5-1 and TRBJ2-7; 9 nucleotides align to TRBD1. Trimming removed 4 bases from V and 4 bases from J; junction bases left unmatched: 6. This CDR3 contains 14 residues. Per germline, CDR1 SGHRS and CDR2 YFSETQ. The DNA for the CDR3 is TGCGCCAGCAGCCCGAGACAGGGGGGGTACGAGCAGTACTTC. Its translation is CASSPRQGGYEQYF. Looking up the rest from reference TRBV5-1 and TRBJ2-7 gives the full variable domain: KAGVTQTPRYLIKTRGQQVTLSCSPISGHRSVSWYQQTPGQGLQFLFEYFSETQRNKGNFPGRFSGRQFSNSRSEMNVSTLELGDSALYLCASSPRQGGYEQYFGPGTRLTVT.

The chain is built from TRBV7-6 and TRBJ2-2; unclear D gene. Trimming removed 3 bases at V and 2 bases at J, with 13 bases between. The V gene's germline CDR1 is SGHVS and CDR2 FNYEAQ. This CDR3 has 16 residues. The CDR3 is CASSFSDYANTGELFF. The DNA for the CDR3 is TGTGCCAGCAGCTTTTCCGATTATGCCAACACCGGGGAGCTGTTTTTT.